Given below is one T cell receptor (beta chain) in context. The antigen is unknown. The junction and the germline gene differ at one end; a read error may be behind it. The sample comes from a study of cytomegalovirus exposure and HLA in healthy donors. Study results and limitations: The study listed about 150 cytomegalovirus-associated TCR beta chains. Confirmation in vitro established that a few CMV-associated chains were specific for CMV antigens.

The PCR employed 60 Vbeta primers together with 13 Jbeta primers. Profiled with immunoSEQ multiplex PCR; TCRdb holds only in-frame clones, not every one. This sample has approximately 100,000 clones, with more than 60% found just once. This TCR was recovered from a female donor in good health and CMV-seronegative. What was sequenced was PBMCs.

For the CDR3, the DNA is TGTTCCAGCAGCTTAGGGGGAGCCCAAGAGACCCAGTACTTC. Translating it yields CSSSLGGAQETQYF. J is TRBJ2-5 and V is TRBV7-9; D is possibly TRBD1 (6 bases). This CDR3 has 14 residues. Germline CDR1 and CDR2: SEHNR and FQNEAQ (reference sequence).